Shown below are 20 T cell receptor beta chains from a single sample sequenced in a study of shared T cell receptors in the human thymus. The assay was immunoSEQ multiplex PCR, and TCRdb's table has in-frame clones only and misses some. This sample has over 650,000 clones; about 90% occur once, and the top ten carry roughly 0.0094%. These same data were also listed under a study on human thymus T cells.

The sample was thymocytes. The receptor source for this set is a boy in the first two years of life with a congenital heart defect.

The chain employs TRBV15 and TRBJ1-4, with 9 bases lining up with TRBD1. CDR1 and CDR2 from the germline V gene are LNHNV and YYDKDF (reference sequence). Trimming removed 8 bases from V and 0 bases from J; junction bases left unmatched: 4. There are 15 residues in the CDR3. The CDR3: CATLGQGPTNEKLFF. The DNA for the CDR3 is TGTGCCACCCTAGGACAGGGGCCAACTAATGAAAAACTGTTTTTT.

In DNA, the CDR3 is TGTGCCAGCAGTTTATTGGGGCATACTATGTGGACCGGGGAGCTGTTTTTT. Its protein product is CASSLLGHTMWTGELFF. V usage is TRBV27 and J usage is TRBJ2-2, with a possible D match to TRBD1 (5 bases). Germline V gene sequence: CDR1 MNHEY, CDR2 SMNVEV (reference sequence). The CDR3 loop spans 17 amino acids. The V gene lost 1 base and the J gene lost 5 bases, with 17 bases spanning the gap.

This clone was counted a single time. This sequence joins TRBV18 and TRBJ1-5; TRBD1 aligns across 7 bases. This CDR3 is built from 15 residues. CDR1 and CDR2 from the germline V gene are KGHSH and LQKENI. V was pared by 6 bases and J by 1 base, with 6 bases of the junction left unmatched. The CDR3, as DNA: TGTGCCAGCTCGCCCGGGGGACAGAGCAATCAGCCCCAGCATTTT. This sequence encodes CASSPGGQSNQPQHF.

V is TRBV4-1 and J is TRBJ2-3; possible D gene TRBD1, 6 bases. Germline loops: CDR1 MGHRA, CDR2 YSYEKL. Trimming took off 4 bases at V and 1 base at J, with 21 bases between the two ends. The CDR3 is made up of 18 amino acids. The CDR3 region has the DNA TGCGCCAGCAGCCCGCCCCCAGGACAGAAGGACTGCACAGATACGCAGTATTTT. Translation gives CASSPPPGQKDCTDTQYF.

The chain joins TRBV14 to TRBJ2-5; 9 nucleotides align to TRBD2. The germline V gene encodes CDR1 SGHDN and CDR2 FVKESK. V shed 4 bases and J 5 bases; nucleotides not matched to a gene: 17. CDR3 size: 18 residues. DNA for the CDR3: TGTGCCAGCAGCCCAAGGCGAGGGTGCGGGGGGGGGTGGGAGACCCAGTACTTC. This translates into CASSPRRGCGGGWETQYF.

CDR3 nucleotide sequence: TGTGCCAGCAGCCGCACCGGTCGGACAGGCGGTTCAAACACCATATATTTT. Translation: CASSRTGRTGGSNTIYF. This chain joins TRBV7-2 and TRBJ1-3; 7 bases align to TRBD1. CDR3 length equals 17 residues. V trimming: 5 bases; J trimming: 6 bases; junction bases outside the gene matches: 16. Germline loops: CDR1 SGHTA, CDR2 FQGNSA. Based on the CDR3 plus reference TRBV7-2 and TRBJ1-3, the full variable domain is GAGVSQSPSNKVTEKGKDVELRCDPISGHTALYWYRQSLGQGLEFLIYFQGNSAPDKSGLPSDRFSAERTGGSVSTLTIQRTQQEDSAVYLCASSRTGRTGGSNTIYFGEGSWLTVV.

The chain uses TRBV30 and TRBJ2-7; no definite D call. Germline loops: CDR1 GTSNPN, CDR2 SVGIG (reference sequence). V was clipped by 2 bases and J by 3 bases, with 11 bases between them. There are 13 residues in the CDR3. The CDR3 loop is CAWSQALLYEQYF. The CDR3 coding sequence is TGTGCCTGGAGTCAAGCACTGCTCTACGAGCAGTACTTC.

The chain recombines TRBV5-4 with TRBJ1-2; D gene uncertain. This CDR3 has 14 residues. Trimming stripped 0 bases from V and 1 base from J, with 7 bases between. The germline V gene encodes CDR1 SGHNT and CDR2 YYREEE (reference sequence). The CDR3 loop reads CASSLGPVNYGYTF. DNA of the CDR3: TGTGCCAGCAGCTTGGGGCCTGTTAACTATGGCTACACCTTC. The full variable domain, with the rest looked up from reference TRBV5-4 and TRBJ1-2, is ETGVTQSPTHLIKTRGQQVTLRCSSQSGHNTVSWYQQALGQGPQFIFQYYREEENGRGNFPPRFSGLQFPNYSSELNVNALELDDSALYLCASSLGPVNYGYTFGSGTRLTVV.

The chain has TRBV4-1 and TRBJ1-5; D not certain. Germline values: CDR1 MGHRA, CDR2 YSYEKL. The length of the CDR3 is 13 residues. V was trimmed by 4 bases and J by 2 bases, leaving 6 bases between them. The CDR3 nucleotides read TGCGCCAGCAGCCCTAGAGGCAATCAGCCCCAGCATTTT. It specifies CASSPRGNQPQHF.

This rearrangement joins TRBV4-3 to TRBJ1-5, with D perhaps TRBD1 (6 bases). V shed 0 bases and J shed 1 base, with 10 bases lying between them. The CDR3 is 16 residues long. In germline, CDR1 is LGHNA, CDR2 YSLEER. The CDR3 sequence: CASSQDGRGSNQPQHF. The CDR3 DNA is TGCGCCAGCAGCCAAGATGGCAGGGGCAGCAATCAGCCCCAGCATTTT.

The gene calls are TRBV15 and TRBJ2-6; D gene ambiguous. This CDR3 spans 16 amino acids. The V end lost 0 bases, the J end lost 2 bases, and 8 bases lay between the germline ends. The V gene's germline CDR1 is LNHNV and CDR2 YYDKDF (reference sequence). The CDR3 spells CATSRDSLTGANVLTF. Here the CDR3 DNA reads TGTGCCACCAGCAGAGATAGTTTGACTGGGGCCAACGTCCTGACTTTC.

V is TRBV9 and J is TRBJ2-7; D is perhaps TRBD1 (6 bases). The germline V gene has CDR1 SGDLS and CDR2 YYNGEE. This CDR3 is built from 14 residues. Trimming shortened V by 2 bases and J by 6 bases, and 15 bases separated the two germline ends. This chain's CDR3 is CASSVRLHRAEQYF. Here the CDR3 DNA reads TGTGCCAGCAGCGTGAGACTCCACAGGGCCGAGCAGTACTTC.

The V gene is TRBV10-2, the J gene TRBJ1-1, with no clear D. Trimming took off 8 bases at V and 0 bases at J, with 13 bases between the two ends. CDR1 and CDR2 (germline): WSHSY, SAAADI. CDR3 length: 14 amino acids. CDR3 coding DNA: TGCGCCAGCCTCCCATTTGAGATGAACACTGAAGCTTTCTTT. Protein: CASLPFEMNTEAFF.

This clone has more than one count but fewer than ten. The chain joins TRBV5-6 to TRBJ2-7, with D maybe TRBD1 (5 bases). The CDR3 covers 13 residues. CDR1 and CDR2 (germline): SGHDT, YYEEEE. V shed 1 base and J shed 2 bases, with 7 bases lying between them. The CDR3 protein is CASSLTGTYEQYF. The DNA of the CDR3 is TGTGCCAGCAGCTTGACAGGTACCTACGAGCAGTACTTC.

The V call is TRBV28, the J call TRBJ1-2; 7 bases map to TRBD1. Trimming removed 1 base from V and 0 bases from J; junction bases left unmatched: 2. Germline CDR1 and CDR2: MDHEN and SYDVKM. This CDR3 is built from 15 residues. The CDR3 DNA follows: TGTGCCAGCAGTTTATTTGACAGGGCTAACTATGGCTACACCTTC. Protein sequence: CASSLFDRANYGYTF.

In this sample, this clone turned up a few times. The chain has TRBV4-1 and TRBJ2-5; D remains unclear. Germline CDR1 and CDR2: MGHRA and YSYEKL. V was pared by 3 bases and J by 5 bases, with 22 bases between. The CDR3 consists of 17 residues. CDR3 in DNA: TGCGCCAGCAGCCAGGGTAGCCCGGGTGCTGCGAGGGAGACCCAGTACTTC. This sequence encodes CASSQGSPGAARETQYF.

The chain uses TRBV5-1 and TRBJ2-1, with 8 bases identical to TRBD2. Germline CDR1 reads SGHRS; CDR2 reads YFSETQ. The CDR3 runs 16 residues. V lost 4 bases, J lost 3 bases, and 9 bases stayed unmatched. The CDR3 loop reads CASSPGELAVYNEQFF. The CDR3, as DNA: TGCGCCAGCAGCCCTGGGGAACTAGCGGTCTACAATGAGCAGTTCTTC.

This clone has a handful of counts. The chain carries TRBV5-5 and TRBJ1-1; 9 bases are shared with TRBD1. Germline values: CDR1 SGHKS, CDR2 YYEKEE (reference sequence). V dropped 4 bases and J dropped 1; count of bases not matched to a gene: 14. The CDR3 loop spans 18 amino acids. DNA of the CDR3: TGTGCCAGCAGCCCTCAGAAGATCCCGGGACAGGGGAACACTGAAGCTTTCTTT. This codes for CASSPQKIPGQGNTEAFF. Supplemented by reference TRBV5-5 and TRBJ1-1, the full variable domain reads DAGVTQSPTHLIKTRGQQVTLRCSPISGHKSVSWYQQVLGQGPQFIFQYYEKEERGRGNFPDRFSARQFPNYSSELNVNALLLGDSALYLCASSPQKIPGQGNTEAFFGQGTRLTVV.

The CDR3 DNA is TGCGCCAGCAGTTTACAGACAGACAATGAGCAGTTCTTC. This translates into CASSLQTDNEQFF. The rearrangement links TRBV10-1 to TRBJ2-1, with a weak D call TRBD1 (5 bases). The germline V and J ends were trimmed by 5 bases and 5 bases, with 10 bases remaining between them. This CDR3 region has 13 residues. Germline loops: CDR1 WNHNN, CDR2 SYGVQD (reference sequence).

The sample holds a few counts of this clone. CDR3 sequence: CASSQDRDTQYF. The DNA of the CDR3 is TGCGCCAGCAGCCAAGATCGTGATACGCAGTATTTT. The chain couples TRBV4-3 to TRBJ2-3; no definite D call. Trimming shortened V by 0 bases and J by 6 bases, and 4 bases separated the two germline ends. The CDR3 covers 12 residues. CDR1 is LGHNA and CDR2 is YSLEER in the germline V gene.